One and the same sample provided the 14 T cell receptor beta chains below, sequenced in a study of shared clonotypes between healthy human individuals (dated by TCRdb to the early 2020s). Libraries were built with the immunoSEQ multiplex PCR assay. TCRdb limited this immuneACCESS table to in-frame rearrangements with V and J called. A share of clones is missing; checked studies link under half to unresolved V genes, and the rest is unexplained. For this sample there are around 1.5 million clones; 95% to 99% appear just once. Around 0.47% of the sample goes to the ten largest clones. Sample: naive CD4+ T cells sorted from blood. The sample's cell subset or site label, in plain terms: CD45RA+ positively selected. Source of these receptors: a man younger than 40 in good health.

The chain joins TRBV6-5 to TRBJ1-1, with D uncertain. The V gene's germline CDR1 is MNHEY and CDR2 SVGAGI. CDR3 length equals 13 residues. Trimming cost V 6 bases and J 1 base, with 9 bases left between them. The CDR3 spells CASSLQGNTEAFF. The CDR3, as DNA: TGTGCCAGCAGCCTACAAGGGAACACTGAAGCTTTCTTT.

The chain recombines TRBV7-9 with TRBJ2-3, with D perhaps matching TRBD1 (5 bases). Germline V gene sequence: CDR1 SEHNR, CDR2 FQNEAQ (reference sequence). V lost 4 bases and J lost 6, with 14 bases in between. The CDR3 has 14 residues. CDR3 region: CASSSSVRADTQYF. The CDR3, as DNA: TGTGCCAGCAGCTCCTCGGTCAGGGCGGATACGCAGTATTTT.

This chain uses TRBV14 with TRBJ2-7, with D unresolved. Germline V gives CDR1 SGHDN, CDR2 FVKESK. This CDR3 has 16 residues. V lost 1 base and J 6 bases, leaving 19 bases between the germline ends. The CDR3 DNA is TGTGCCAGCAGCCAAGTAGGGCCGGTATGGATTACCGAGCAGTACTTC. Translating it yields CASSQVGPVWITEQYF.

This clone was seen more than once but under ten times. The J gene is TRBJ2-7, the V gene TRBV5-1; 11 positions agree with TRBD1. CDR3 length: 14 residues. J was trimmed by 2 bases and V by 4 bases; bases with no gene match: 2. The V gene's germline CDR1 is SGHRS and CDR2 YFSETQ. CDR3 in DNA: TGCGCCAGCAGCGAGGGACAGGGGGCCTACGAGCAGTACTTC. Protein: CASSEGQGAYEQYF. Full variable domain (missing parts from reference TRBV5-1 and TRBJ2-7): KAGVTQTPRYLIKTRGQQVTLSCSPISGHRSVSWYQQTPGQGLQFLFEYFSETQRNKGNFPGRFSGRQFSNSRSEMNVSTLELGDSALYLCASSEGQGAYEQYFGPGTRLTVT.

This chain connects TRBV5-5 to TRBJ2-7, with D unclear. Germline V gene sequence: CDR1 SGHKS, CDR2 YYEKEE (reference sequence). The V gene lost 0 bases and the J gene lost 6 bases, with 4 bases spanning the gap. There are 11 residues in the CDR3. CDR3 sequence reads: CASSLDAEQYF. CDR3 DNA: TGTGCCAGCAGCTTGGACGCCGAGCAGTACTTC.

Remarks on this clone: Distinct nucleotide sequences in the sample also encode this CDR3. J is TRBJ2-1 and V is TRBV18; D remains ambiguous. V lost 1 base and J 4 bases, leaving 5 bases between the germline ends. The CDR3 covers 13 residues. CDR1 is KGHSH and CDR2 is LQKENI in the germline V gene. The CDR3: CASSPQEYNEQFF. CDR3 sequence (DNA): TGTGCCAGCTCACCACAGGAGTACAATGAGCAGTTCTTC.

The chain uses TRBV6-1 and TRBJ2-7; D possibly matches TRBD1 or TRBD2 (6 bases each). The germline V and J ends were trimmed by 0 bases and 2 bases, with 14 bases remaining between them. Germline values: CDR1 MNHNS, CDR2 SASEGT. This CDR3 is built from 16 residues. The CDR3 sequence: CASSEAGASATYEQYF. For the CDR3, the DNA is TGTGCCAGCAGTGAAGCGGGGGCTAGCGCGACCTACGAGCAGTACTTC.

The J gene is TRBJ2-5, the V gene TRBV7-2, with 13 nucleotides matching TRBD2. Germline V lookup: CDR1 SGHTA, CDR2 FQGNSA. The ends lost 5 bases at V and 5 bases at J; junction bases unmatched: 8. This CDR3 has 16 amino acids. The CDR3 sequence is CASSPHTSGRGETQYF. For the CDR3, the DNA is TGTGCCAGCAGCCCTCATACTAGCGGGAGGGGGGAGACCCAGTACTTC.

This chain links TRBV23-1 with TRBJ2-5; 7 nucleotides align to TRBD1. TRBV23-1 is designated an ORF whose function remains uncertain. V trimming: 3 bases; J trimming: 2 bases; junction bases outside the gene matches: 18. The CDR3 covers 19 residues. The CDR3 here is CASSHNPWTGPTFQETQYF. For the CDR3, the DNA is TGCGCCAGCAGTCACAATCCATGGACAGGCCCAACCTTTCAAGAGACCCAGTACTTC.

The J gene is TRBJ2-1, the V gene TRBV19, with a tentative D call TRBD1 (7 bases). Germline lookup yields CDR1 LNHDA and CDR2 SQIVND (reference sequence). Trimming took 9 bases from V and 1 from J, leaving 19 bases between them. CDR3 size: 16 residues. For the CDR3, the DNA is TGTGCCAGCGGAGGGGGCCGGACAGGATCCTACAATGAGCAGTTCTTC. Its translation is CASGGGRTGSYNEQFF.

V usage is TRBV7-2 and J usage is TRBJ1-3; 9 bases line up with TRBD1. Germline CDR1 reads SGHTA; CDR2 reads FQGNSA. The trim removed 5 bases at V and 3 bases at J, leaving 5 bases unmatched. This CDR3 contains 15 residues. This chain's CDR3 is CASSPAGQGGNTIYF. CDR3 bases: TGTGCCAGCAGCCCCGCGGGACAGGGTGGAAACACCATATATTTT. The complete variable domain, with remaining parts taken from reference TRBV7-2 and TRBJ1-3, reads GAGVSQSPSNKVTEKGKDVELRCDPISGHTALYWYRQSLGQGLEFLIYFQGNSAPDKSGLPSDRFSAERTGGSVSTLTIQRTQQEDSAVYLCASSPAGQGGNTIYFGEGSWLTVV.

The chain recombines TRBV19 with TRBJ2-1, with 8 bases fitting TRBD2. Looked up from germline, CDR1 is LNHDA and CDR2 is SQIVND (reference sequence). Trimming at V came to 6 bases and at J to 7 bases, leaving 8 bases not matched to a gene. The CDR3 has 14 residues. Here the CDR3 reads CASRLKAGVNEQFF. CDR3 coding DNA: TGTGCCAGTAGGCTCAAAGCGGGAGTAAATGAGCAGTTCTTC.

The genes are TRBV6-1 and TRBJ2-5, with D maybe TRBD2 (5 bases). Trimming cost V 11 bases and J 2 bases, with 18 bases left between them. This CDR3 has 14 amino acids. CDR1 MNHNS and CDR2 SASEGT come from the germline V gene. CDR3 loop: CAGNPQTNQETQYF. In DNA form, the CDR3 reads TGTGCCGGCAACCCTCAGACTAATCAAGAGACCCAGTACTTC.

This clone appeared once. This chain links TRBV18 with TRBJ1-4; D not certain. This CDR3 comprises 13 residues. Germline V gene data show CDR1 as KGHSH and CDR2 as LQKENI. V lost 3 bases and J 6 bases, leaving 8 bases between the germline ends. In nucleotides, the CDR3 is TGTGCCAGCTCACCTGAACGTTATGAAAAACTGTTTTTT. Translated: CASSPERYEKLFF.